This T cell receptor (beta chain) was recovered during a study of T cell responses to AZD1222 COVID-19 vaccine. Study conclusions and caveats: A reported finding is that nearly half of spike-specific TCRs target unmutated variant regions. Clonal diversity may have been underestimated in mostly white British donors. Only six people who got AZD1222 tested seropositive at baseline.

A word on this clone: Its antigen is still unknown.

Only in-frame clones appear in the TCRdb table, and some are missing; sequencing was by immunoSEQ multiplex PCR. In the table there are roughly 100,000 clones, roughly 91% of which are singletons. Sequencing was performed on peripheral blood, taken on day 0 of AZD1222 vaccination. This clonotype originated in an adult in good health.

The CDR3 nucleotides are TGTGCCAGCAGCTTAGTCCCGCGGGCAGAAGCTTTCTTT. Translation gives CASSLVPRAEAFF. J is TRBJ1-1 and V is TRBV11-2, with D unclear. Germline CDR1 and CDR2: SGHAT and FQNNGV. Trimming cost V 1 base and J 8 bases, with 11 bases left between them. This CDR3 is built from 13 residues. Full variable domain (remainder filled in from reference TRBV11-2 and TRBJ1-1): EAGVAQSPRYKIIEKRQSVAFWCNPISGHATLYWYQQILGQGPKLLIQFQNNGVVDDSQLPKDRFSAERLKGVDSTLKIQPAKLEDSAVYLCASSLVPRAEAFFGQGTRLTVV.